What follows describes a single T cell receptor beta chain. The antigen is undetermined. The data were obtained in a study of lymphopenia after photon versus proton radiotherapy. Study-wide points: After lymphocyte nadir, photon-treated repertoires showed oligoclonal expansion, especially CD8+ Temra.

The method was immunoSEQ multiplex PCR; TCRdb's version includes in-frame clones alone and lacks a portion of them. This sample has about 83,000 clones, with about four fifths found just once. The sequence derives from a man aged 60 to 75 with pancreatic cancer. This sample comprised peripheral blood, obtained from a patient treated with proton-based radiotherapy.

In nucleotides, the CDR3 is TGTGCCAGCAGCTTAGGAACTAGCGGAGTAAATGAGCAGTTCTTC. This encodes CASSLGTSGVNEQFF. The genes are TRBV5-6 and TRBJ2-1, with 8 bases matching TRBD2. This CDR3 comprises 15 residues. Germline lookup yields CDR1 SGHDT and CDR2 YYEEEE. V shed 2 bases, J shed 7 bases, and the junction held 8 bases outside the gene matches.